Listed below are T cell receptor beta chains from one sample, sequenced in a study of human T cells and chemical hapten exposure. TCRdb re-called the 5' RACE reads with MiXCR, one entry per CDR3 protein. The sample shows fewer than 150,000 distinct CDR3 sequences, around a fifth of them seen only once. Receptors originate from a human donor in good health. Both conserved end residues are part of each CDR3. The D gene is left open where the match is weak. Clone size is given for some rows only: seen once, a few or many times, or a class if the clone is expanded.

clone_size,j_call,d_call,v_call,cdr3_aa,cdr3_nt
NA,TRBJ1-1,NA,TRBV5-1,CASSLESGLMEAFF,TGCGCCAGCAGCTTGGAGTCTGGACTTATGGAAGCTTTCTTT
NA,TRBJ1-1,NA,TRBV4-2,CASSQDGFMNTEAFF,TGTGCCAGCAGCCAAGATGGTTTCATGAACACTGAAGCTTTCTTT
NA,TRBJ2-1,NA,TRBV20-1,CSATGGRTLGEQFF,TGCAGTGCTACTGGGGGCAGAACCCTGGGTGAGCAGTTCTTC
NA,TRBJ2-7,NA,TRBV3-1,CASSPLQEGRREQYF,TGTGCCAGCAGCCCGCTGCAGGAGGGCCGTCGCGAGCAGTACTTC
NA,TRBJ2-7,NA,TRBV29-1,CSVGPVGYEQYF,TGCAGCGTTGGCCCGGTAGGCTACGAGCAGTACTTC
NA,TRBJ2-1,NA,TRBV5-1,CASSLDPQALREQFF,TGCGCCAGCAGCTTGGACCCCCAGGCCCTACGCGAGCAGTTCTTC
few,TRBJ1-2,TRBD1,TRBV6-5,CASRMGQRTNYGYTF,TGTGCCAGCAGGATGGGACAGCGCACTAACTATGGCTACACCTTC
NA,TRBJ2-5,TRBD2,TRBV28,CASSGGLVDF,TGTGCCAGCAGTGGGGGACTAGTCGACTTC
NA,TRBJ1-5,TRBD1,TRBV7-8,CASSLRDRESNQPQHF,TGTGCCAGCAGCTTAAGGGACAGGGAGAGCAATCAGCCCCAGCATTTT
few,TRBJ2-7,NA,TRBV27,CASSFEFGEQYF,TGTGCCAGCAGTTTTGAGTTTGGGGAGCAGTACTTC
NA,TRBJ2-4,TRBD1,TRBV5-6,CASSPWTGQFNIQYF,TGTGCCAGCAGCCCCTGGACAGGGCAATTTAACATTCAGTACTTC
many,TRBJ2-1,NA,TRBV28,CASSSRDAYNEQFF,TGTGCCAGCAGTTCCCGGGACGCCTACAATGAGCAGTTCTTC
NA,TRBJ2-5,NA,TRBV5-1,CASSSRETQYF,TGCGCCAGCAGCTCTAGAGAGACCCAGTACTTC
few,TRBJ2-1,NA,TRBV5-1,CASSLADGTVTDNEQFF,TGCGCCAGCAGCTTGGCCGATGGCACGGTCACTGACAATGAGCAGTTCTTC
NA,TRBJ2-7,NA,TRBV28,CASSLPSKVARRFYEQYF,TGTGCCAGCAGTTTACCTTCCAAGGTGGCCCGGCGATTCTACGAGCAGTACTTC
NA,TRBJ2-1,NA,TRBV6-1,CASSERVWVDRSEQFF,TGTGCCAGCAGTGAACGCGTATGGGTAGATCGTTCTGAGCAGTTCTTC
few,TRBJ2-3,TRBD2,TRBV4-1,CASSQEGAAGRTDTQYF,TGCGCCAGCAGCCAAGAAGGGGCAGCGGGGCGCACAGATACGCAGTATTTT
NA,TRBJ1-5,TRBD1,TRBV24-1,CATSEAGTGVIGFQPQHF,TGTGCCACCAGTGAGGCCGGGACAGGGGTAATAGGATTCCAGCCCCAGCATTTT
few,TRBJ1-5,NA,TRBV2,CASRAAISNQPQHF,TGTGCCAGCAGAGCAGCCATTTCCAATCAGCCCCAGCATTTT
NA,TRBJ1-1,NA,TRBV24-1,CATSEGGGKTEAFF,TGTGCCACCAGTGAAGGTGGGGGCAAGACTGAAGCTTTCTTT
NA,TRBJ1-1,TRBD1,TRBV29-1,CSARGTDWNTEAFF,TGCAGCGCCCGAGGGACAGACTGGAACACTGAAGCTTTCTTT
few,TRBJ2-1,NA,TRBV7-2,CASSLGGRPYNEQFF,TGTGCCAGCAGCTTGGGGGGGCGCCCCTACAATGAGCAGTTCTTC
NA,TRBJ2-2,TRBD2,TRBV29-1,CSVASGIHGGELFF,TGCAGCGTCGCAAGCGGGATCCATGGCGGGGAGCTGTTTTTT
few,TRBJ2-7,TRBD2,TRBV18,CASSPLGRAADEQYF,TGTGCCAGCTCACCCTTGGGGAGGGCCGCGGACGAGCAGTACTTC
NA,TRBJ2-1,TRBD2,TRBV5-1,CASSLAGGSNEQFF,TGCGCCAGCAGCTTGGCGGGGGGTAGCAATGAGCAGTTCTTC
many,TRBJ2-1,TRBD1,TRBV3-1,CASSPDRGRYNEQFF,TGTGCCAGCAGCCCAGACAGGGGGAGATACAATGAGCAGTTCTTC
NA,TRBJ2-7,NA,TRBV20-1,CSARSPSSYEQYF,TGCAGTGCTAGGTCCCCTAGCTCCTACGAGCAGTACTTC
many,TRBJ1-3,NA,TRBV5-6,CASSLKEGISGNTIYF,TGTGCCAGCAGCTTGAAAGAGGGAATCTCTGGAAACACCATATATTTT
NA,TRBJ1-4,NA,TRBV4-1,CASSQDPPHRVSEKLFF,TGCGCCAGCAGCCAAGATCCCCCCCACAGGGTCAGTGAAAAACTGTTTTTT
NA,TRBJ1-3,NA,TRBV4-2,CASSQAPGGSGNTIYF,TGTGCCAGCAGCCAAGCTCCCGGGGGCTCTGGAAACACCATATATTTT
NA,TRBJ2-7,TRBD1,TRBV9,CASSDTGTGGEQYF,TGTGCCAGCAGTGACACCGGGACAGGAGGCGAGCAGTACTTC
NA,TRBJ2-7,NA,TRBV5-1,CASSPRGPAYEQYF,TGCGCCAGCAGCCCCAGGGGTCCGGCCTACGAGCAGTACTTC